The entry below gives a single TCR beta chain sequence along with its context. Its specificity is unknown. The data derive from a study of post-analysis software for immune sequencing data. Study-level results: There were a handful of TRBV segments more frequent in patients than controls, and TRBV5-6, TRBV5-1 and TRBV20-1 were among them.

Tagging with unique molecular identifiers was a feature of the TCR beta cDNA libraries. TCRdb reprocessed the PCR reads via MiXCR and lists one record per CDR3 protein. The profile shows approximately 770,000 distinct CDR3 sequences, 46% of them singletons. The CDR3 contains 13 residues. Germline V gives CDR1 DFQATT, CDR2 SNEGSKA (reference sequence). The trim removed 4 bases at V and 13 bases at J, leaving 16 bases unmatched. The receptor comes from a girl aged 5 to 17 with multiple sclerosis. The source material was blood. The V and J genes are TRBV20-1 and TRBJ2-7; the match to TRBD2 covers 7 bases. The chain's CDR3 is CSAKRGGLETHYF. The CDR3, as DNA: TGCAGTGCTAAGCGCGGGGGATTGGAGACCCACTACTTC.